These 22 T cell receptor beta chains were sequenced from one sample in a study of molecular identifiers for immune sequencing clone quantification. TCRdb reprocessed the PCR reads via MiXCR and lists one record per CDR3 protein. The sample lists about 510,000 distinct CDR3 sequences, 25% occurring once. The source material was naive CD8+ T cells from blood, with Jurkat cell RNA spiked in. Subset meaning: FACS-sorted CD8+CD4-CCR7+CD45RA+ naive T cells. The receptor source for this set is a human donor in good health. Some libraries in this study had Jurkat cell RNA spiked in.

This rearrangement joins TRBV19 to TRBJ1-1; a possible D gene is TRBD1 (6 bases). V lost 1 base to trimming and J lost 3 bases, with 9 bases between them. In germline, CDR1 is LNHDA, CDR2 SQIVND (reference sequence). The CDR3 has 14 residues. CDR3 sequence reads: CASSIGSGDTEAFF. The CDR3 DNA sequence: TGTGCCAGTAGTATAGGGTCAGGGGACACTGAAGCTTTCTTT.

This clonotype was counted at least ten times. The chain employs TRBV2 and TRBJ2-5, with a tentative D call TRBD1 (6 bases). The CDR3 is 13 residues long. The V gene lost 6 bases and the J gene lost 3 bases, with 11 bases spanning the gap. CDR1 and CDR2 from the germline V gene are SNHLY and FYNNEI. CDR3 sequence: CASRPQGEETQYF. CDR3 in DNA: TGTGCCAGCAGGCCACAGGGTGAAGAGACCCAGTACTTC.

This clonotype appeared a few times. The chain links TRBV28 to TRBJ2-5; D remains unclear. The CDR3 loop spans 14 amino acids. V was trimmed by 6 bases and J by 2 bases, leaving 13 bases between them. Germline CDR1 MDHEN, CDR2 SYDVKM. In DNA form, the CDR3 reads TGTGCCAGCAGCCTCCGGATGCGACAAGAGACCCAGTACTTC. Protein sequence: CASSLRMRQETQYF.

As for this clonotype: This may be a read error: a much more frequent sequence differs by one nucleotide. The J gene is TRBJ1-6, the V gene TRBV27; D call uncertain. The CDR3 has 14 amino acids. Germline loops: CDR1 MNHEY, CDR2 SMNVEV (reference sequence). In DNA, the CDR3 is TGTGCCAGCAGTTTAGAGTCCTATAATTCACCCCTCTACTTT. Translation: CASSLESYNSPLYF.

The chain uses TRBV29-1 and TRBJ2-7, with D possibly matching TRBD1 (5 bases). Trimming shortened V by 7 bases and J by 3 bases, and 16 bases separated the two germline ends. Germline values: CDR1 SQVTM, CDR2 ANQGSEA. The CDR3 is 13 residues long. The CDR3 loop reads CSARTRPFYEQYF. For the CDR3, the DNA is TGCAGCGCCAGGACACGACCCTTCTACGAGCAGTACTTC.

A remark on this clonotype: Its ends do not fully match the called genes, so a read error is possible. The CDR3 loop reads CSARDRGEDSFVNYGYAF. CDR3 coding DNA: TGCAGTGCTAGAGATCGTGGGGAAGACAGCTTCGTTAACTATGGCTACGCCTTC. The V call is TRBV20-1, the J call TRBJ1-2, with D perhaps TRBD1 (5 bases). CDR3 length: 18 amino acids. Germline V CDR1 and CDR2: DFQATT, SNEGSKA (reference sequence).

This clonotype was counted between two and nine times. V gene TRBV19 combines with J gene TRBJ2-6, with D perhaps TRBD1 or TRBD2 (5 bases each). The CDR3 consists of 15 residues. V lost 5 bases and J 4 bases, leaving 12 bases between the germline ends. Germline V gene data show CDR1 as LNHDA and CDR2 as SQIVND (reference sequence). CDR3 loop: CASSPGSRGANVLTF. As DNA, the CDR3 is TGTGCCAGTAGTCCAGGGAGTCGCGGGGCCAACGTCCTGACTTTC.

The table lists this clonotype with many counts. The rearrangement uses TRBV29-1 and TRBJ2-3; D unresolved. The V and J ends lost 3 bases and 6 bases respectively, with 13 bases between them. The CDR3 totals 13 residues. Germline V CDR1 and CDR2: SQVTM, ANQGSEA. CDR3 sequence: CSVEESITDTQYF. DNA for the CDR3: TGCAGCGTTGAGGAATCCATCACCGATACGCAGTATTTT.

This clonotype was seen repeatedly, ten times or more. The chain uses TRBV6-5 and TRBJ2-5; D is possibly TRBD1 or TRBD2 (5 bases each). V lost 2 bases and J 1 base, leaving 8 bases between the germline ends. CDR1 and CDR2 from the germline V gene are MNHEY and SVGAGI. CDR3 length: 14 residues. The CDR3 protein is CASSYPGPQETQYF. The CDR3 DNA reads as TGTGCCAGCAGTTACCCGGGGCCCCAAGAGACCCAGTACTTC.

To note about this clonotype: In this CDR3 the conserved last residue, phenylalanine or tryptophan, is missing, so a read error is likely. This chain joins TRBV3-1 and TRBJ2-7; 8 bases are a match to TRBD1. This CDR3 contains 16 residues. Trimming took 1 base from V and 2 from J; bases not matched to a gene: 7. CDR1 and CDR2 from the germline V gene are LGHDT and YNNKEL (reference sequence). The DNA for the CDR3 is TGTGCCAGCAGCCAAGCCCGAGGACAGGGTCCCTACGAGCAGTACCTC. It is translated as CASSQARGQGPYEQYL.

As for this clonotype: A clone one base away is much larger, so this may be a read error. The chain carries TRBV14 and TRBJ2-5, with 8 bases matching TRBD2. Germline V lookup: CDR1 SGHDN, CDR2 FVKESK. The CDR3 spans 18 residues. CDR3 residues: CASSQINLPGGYQGTQYF. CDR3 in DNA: TGTGCCAGCAGCCAAATAAATTTACCGGGAGGGTACCAAGGGACCCAGTACTTC. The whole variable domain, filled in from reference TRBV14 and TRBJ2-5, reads EAGVTQFPSHSVIEKGQTVTLRCDPISGHDNLYWYRRVMGKEIKFLLHFVKESKQDESGMPNNRFLAERTGGTYSTLKVQPAELEDSGVYFCASSQINLPGGYQGTQYFGPGTRLLVL.

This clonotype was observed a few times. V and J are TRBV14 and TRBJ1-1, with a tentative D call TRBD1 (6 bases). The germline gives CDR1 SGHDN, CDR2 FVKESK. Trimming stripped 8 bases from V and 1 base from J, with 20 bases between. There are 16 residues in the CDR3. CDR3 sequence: CASCRVGGIRNTEAFF. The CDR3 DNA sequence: TGTGCCAGCTGTCGGGTAGGGGGGATTCGGAACACTGAAGCTTTCTTT.

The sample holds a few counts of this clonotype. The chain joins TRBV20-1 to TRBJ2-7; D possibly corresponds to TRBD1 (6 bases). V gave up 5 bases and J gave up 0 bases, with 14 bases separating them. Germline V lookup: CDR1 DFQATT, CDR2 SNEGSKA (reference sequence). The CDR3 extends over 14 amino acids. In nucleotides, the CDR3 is TGCAGTGCTTTTTCAGGGGTTTACTCCTACGAGCAGTACTTC. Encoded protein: CSAFSGVYSYEQYF.

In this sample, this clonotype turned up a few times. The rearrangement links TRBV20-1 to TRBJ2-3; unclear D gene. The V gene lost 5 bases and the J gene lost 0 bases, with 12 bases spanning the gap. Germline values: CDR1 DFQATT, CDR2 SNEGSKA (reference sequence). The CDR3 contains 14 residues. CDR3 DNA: TGCAGTGCTCATAGGAAGTCTAGCACAGATACGCAGTATTTT. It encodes CSAHRKSSTDTQYF.

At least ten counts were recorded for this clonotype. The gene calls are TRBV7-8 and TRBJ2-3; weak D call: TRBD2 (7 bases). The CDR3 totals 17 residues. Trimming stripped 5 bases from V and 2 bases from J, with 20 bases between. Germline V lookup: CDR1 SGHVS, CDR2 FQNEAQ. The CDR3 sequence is CASSPLKGDYFTDTQYF. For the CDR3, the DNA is TGTGCCAGCAGCCCTCTTAAGGGGGACTACTTCACAGATACGCAGTATTTT.

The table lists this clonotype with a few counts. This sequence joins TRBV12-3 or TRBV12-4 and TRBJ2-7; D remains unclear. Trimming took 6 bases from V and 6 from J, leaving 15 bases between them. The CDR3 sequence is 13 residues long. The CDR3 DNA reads TGTGCCAGCAGCACGCTCCTGGGTGGCGAGCAGTACTTC. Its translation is CASSTLLGGEQYF.

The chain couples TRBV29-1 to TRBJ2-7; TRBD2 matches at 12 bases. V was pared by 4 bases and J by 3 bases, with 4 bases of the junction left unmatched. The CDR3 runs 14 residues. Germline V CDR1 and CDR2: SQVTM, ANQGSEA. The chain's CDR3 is CSVGLAGEGYEQYF. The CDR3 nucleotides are TGCAGCGTTGGACTAGCGGGAGAGGGCTACGAGCAGTACTTC.

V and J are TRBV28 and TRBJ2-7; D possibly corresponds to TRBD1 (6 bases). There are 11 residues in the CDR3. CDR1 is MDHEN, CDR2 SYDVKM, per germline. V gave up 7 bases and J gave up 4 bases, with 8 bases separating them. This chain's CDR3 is CASTQGYEQYF. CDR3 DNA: TGTGCCAGCACACAGGGTTACGAGCAGTACTTC. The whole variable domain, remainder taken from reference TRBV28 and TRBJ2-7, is DVKVTQSSRYLVKRTGEKVFLECVQDMDHENMFWYRQDPGLGLRLIYFSYDVKMKEKGDIPEGYSVSREKKERFSLILESASTNQTSMYLCASTQGYEQYFGPGTRLTVT.

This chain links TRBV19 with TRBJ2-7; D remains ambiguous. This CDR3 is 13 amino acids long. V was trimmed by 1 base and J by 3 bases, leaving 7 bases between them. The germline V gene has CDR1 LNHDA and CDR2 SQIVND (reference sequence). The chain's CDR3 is CASSIGLFYEQYF. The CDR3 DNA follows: TGTGCCAGTAGTATAGGACTGTTCTACGAGCAGTACTTC.

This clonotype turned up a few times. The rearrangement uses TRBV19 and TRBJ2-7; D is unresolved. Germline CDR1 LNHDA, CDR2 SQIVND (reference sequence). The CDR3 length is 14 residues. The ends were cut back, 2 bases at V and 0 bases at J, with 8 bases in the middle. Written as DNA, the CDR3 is TGTGCCAGTAGTATAAGACACCCCTCCTACGAGCAGTACTTC. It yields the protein CASSIRHPSYEQYF. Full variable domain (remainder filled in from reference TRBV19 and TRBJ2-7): DGGITQSPKYLFRKEGQNVTLSCEQNLNHDAMYWYRQDPGQGLRLIYYSQIVNDFQKGDIAEGYSVSREKKESFPLTVTSAQKNPTAFYLCASSIRHPSYEQYFGPGTRLTVT.

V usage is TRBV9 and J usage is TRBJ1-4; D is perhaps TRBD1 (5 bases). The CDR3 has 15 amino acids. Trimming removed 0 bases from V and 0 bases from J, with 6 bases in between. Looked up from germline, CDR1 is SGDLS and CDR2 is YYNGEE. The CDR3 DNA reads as TGTGCCAGCAGCGTAGGGGGGTCAACTAATGAAAAACTGTTTTTT. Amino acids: CASSVGGSTNEKLFF.

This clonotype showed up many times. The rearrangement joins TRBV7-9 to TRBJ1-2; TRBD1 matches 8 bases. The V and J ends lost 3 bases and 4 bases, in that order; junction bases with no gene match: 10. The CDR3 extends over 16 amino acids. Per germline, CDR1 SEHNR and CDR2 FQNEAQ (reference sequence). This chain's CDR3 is CASSFGQGVVVYGYTF. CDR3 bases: TGTGCCAGCAGCTTTGGACAGGGTGTAGTGGTCTATGGCTACACCTTC.